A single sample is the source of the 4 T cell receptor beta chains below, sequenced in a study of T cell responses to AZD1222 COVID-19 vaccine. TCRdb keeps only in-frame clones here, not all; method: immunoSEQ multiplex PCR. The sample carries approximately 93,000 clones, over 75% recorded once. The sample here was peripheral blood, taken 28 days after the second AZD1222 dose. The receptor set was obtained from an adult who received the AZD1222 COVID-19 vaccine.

CDR3 in DNA: TGTGCCAGCAGCCAAGGGACGGTCAATCAGCCCCAGCATTTT. Translating it yields CASSQGTVNQPQHF. The chain is built from TRBV14 and TRBJ1-5; the D is unclear. The germline V gene has CDR1 SGHDN and CDR2 FVKESK. The CDR3 contains 14 residues. The ends were cut back, 1 base at V and 3 bases at J, with 7 bases in the middle.

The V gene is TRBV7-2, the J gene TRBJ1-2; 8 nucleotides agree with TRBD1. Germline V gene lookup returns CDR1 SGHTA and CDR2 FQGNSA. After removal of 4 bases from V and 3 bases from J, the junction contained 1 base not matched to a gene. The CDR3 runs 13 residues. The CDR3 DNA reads TGTGCCAGCAGCTCGACAGGGGACTATGGCTACACCTTC. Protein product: CASSSTGDYGYTF. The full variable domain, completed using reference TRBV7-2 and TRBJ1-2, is GAGVSQSPSNKVTEKGKDVELRCDPISGHTALYWYRQSLGQGLEFLIYFQGNSAPDKSGLPSDRFSAERTGGSVSTLTIQRTQQEDSAVYLCASSSTGDYGYTFGSGTRLTVV.

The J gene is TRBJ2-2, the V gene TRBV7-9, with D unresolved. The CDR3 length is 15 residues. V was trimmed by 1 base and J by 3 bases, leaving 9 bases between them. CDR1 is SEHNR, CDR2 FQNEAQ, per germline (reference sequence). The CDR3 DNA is TGTGCCAGCAGCTTAGTTTACCCGTACACCGGGGAGCTGTTTTTT. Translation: CASSLVYPYTGELFF. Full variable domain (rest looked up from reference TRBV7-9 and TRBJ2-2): DTGVSQNPRHKITKRGQNVTFRCDPISEHNRLYWYRQTLGQGPEFLTYFQNEAQLEKSRLLSDRFSAERPKGSFSTLEIQRTEQGDSAMYLCASSLVYPYTGELFFGEGSRLTVL.

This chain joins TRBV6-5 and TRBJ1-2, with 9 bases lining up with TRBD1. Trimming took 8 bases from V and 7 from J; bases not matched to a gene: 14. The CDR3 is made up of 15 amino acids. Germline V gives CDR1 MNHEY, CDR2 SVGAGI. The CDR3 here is CASFGAGQGSTGYTF. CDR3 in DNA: TGTGCCAGCTTTGGGGCGGGACAGGGTTCGACTGGCTACACCTTC.